The next 18 T cell receptor beta chains were all read from a single sample in a study of blood T cell repertoires in COVID-19. Method: immunoSEQ multiplex PCR; TCRdb's copy keeps in-frame clones and lacks some. The sample has some 120,000 clones, 80% to 90% seen once; the top ten hold roughly 5.5%. The specimen was peripheral blood. The receptors originated from a man older than 75 with active or convalescent COVID-19.

This chain connects TRBV6-5 to TRBJ1-6; D gene unclear. This CDR3 is built from 14 residues. Per germline, CDR1 MNHEY and CDR2 SVGAGI. Trimming took 2 bases from V and 7 from J, leaving 9 bases between them. The CDR3 region is CASSYAGGNSPLHF. In DNA form, the CDR3 reads TGTGCCAGCAGTTACGCAGGCGGGAATTCACCCCTCCACTTT.

The V call is TRBV4-3, the J call TRBJ1-2; D call uncertain. The V gene lost 2 bases and the J gene lost 7 bases, with 8 bases spanning the gap. Germline values: CDR1 LGHNA, CDR2 YSLEER. The CDR3 is made up of 12 amino acids. In DNA form, the CDR3 reads TGCGCCAGCAGCCAATCCGGGTTTGGCTACACCTTC. Translation: CASSQSGFGYTF.

V usage is TRBV7-2 and J usage is TRBJ2-3, with 10 bases aligning to TRBD1. Germline CDR1 reads SGHTA; CDR2 reads FQGNSA. The V gene end was trimmed by 6 bases and the J gene end by 5 bases; junction bases not matched to a gene: 5. This CDR3 is 14 amino acids long. The CDR3 coding sequence is TGTGCCAGCAGTTTTCGGACAGGGGGAGATACGCAGTATTTT. It translates to CASSFRTGGDTQYF.

The sample holds one count of this clone. This sequence joins TRBV19 and TRBJ2-1; 11 nucleotides match TRBD1. V was clipped by 1 base and J by 6 bases; unmatched bases: 2. Germline V CDR1 and CDR2: LNHDA, SQIVND (reference sequence). The CDR3 contains 15 residues. Here the CDR3 DNA reads TGTGCCAGTAGTATAGGGACAGGGGGCATCAATGAGCAGTTCTTC. It codes for CASSIGTGGINEQFF.

The chain carries TRBV18 and TRBJ1-1, with D possibly matching TRBD1 (5 bases). Looked up from germline, CDR1 is KGHSH and CDR2 is LQKENI. V was pared by 6 bases and J by 8 bases, with 19 bases between. The CDR3 is 14 amino acids. Here the CDR3 DNA reads TGTGCCAGCTCTCGGAATGCAGGGTACTCCGAAGCTTTCTTT. Protein: CASSRNAGYSEAFF.

V and J are TRBV3-1 (or the pseudogene TRBV3-2) and TRBJ2-3, with 10 nucleotides matching TRBD2. Losses at the gene ends were 4 bases for V and 7 bases for J; bases not matched to a gene: 11. Germline V CDR1 and CDR2: LGHDT, YNNKEL (reference sequence). This CDR3 spans 16 amino acids. CDR3 region: CASSPGLAFPKYTQYF. The CDR3 DNA is TGTGCCAGCAGCCCGGGACTAGCGTTCCCAAAGTATACGCAGTATTTT.

This clone was found once. The V gene is TRBV20-1, the J gene TRBJ1-2; D not resolved. Germline V lookup: CDR1 DFQATT, CDR2 SNEGSKA (reference sequence). The CDR3 is 11 residues long. The germline V and J ends were trimmed by 5 bases and 5 bases, with 9 bases remaining between them. The CDR3 reads CSAEDPYGYTF. In DNA, the CDR3 is TGCAGTGCTGAGGATCCATATGGCTACACCTTC.

The J gene is TRBJ1-1, the V gene TRBV5-1, with D perhaps TRBD1 (5 bases). Germline V gene sequence: CDR1 SGHRS, CDR2 YFSETQ. V lost 2 bases to trimming and J lost 2 bases, with 7 bases between them. This CDR3 spans 13 amino acids. CDR3 in amino acids: CASSFGANTEAFF. CDR3 in DNA: TGCGCCAGCAGCTTTGGGGCCAACACTGAAGCTTTCTTT.

CDR3 protein: CASSGLAGGYNEQFF. In nucleotides, the CDR3 is TGTGCCAGCAGCGGACTAGCGGGGGGCTACAATGAGCAGTTCTTC. The chain couples TRBV2 to TRBJ2-1, with TRBD2 identical over 14 bases. Germline V gives CDR1 SNHLY, CDR2 FYNNEI. This CDR3 is built from 15 residues. With 6 bases clipped from V and 3 bases from J, the junction kept 1 base outside the gene matches.

V usage is TRBV10-3 and J usage is TRBJ2-2; the match to TRBD2 covers 8 bases. Germline-derived CDR1 and CDR2 are ENHRY and SYGVKD. The V and J ends lost 10 bases and 7 bases, in that order; junction bases with no gene match: 5. The CDR3 runs 12 residues. The CDR3 nucleotides are TGTGCCAGCGCGGGGGGCAGCGGGGAGCTGTTTTTT. Translation: CASAGGSGELFF.

This chain connects TRBV3-1 (or the pseudogene TRBV3-2) to TRBJ2-2, with TRBD2 as a possible D gene (6 bases). Germline V lookup: CDR1 LGHDT, CDR2 YNNKEL (reference sequence). Trimming cost V 3 bases and J 6 bases, with 8 bases left between them. CDR3 length equals 13 residues. CDR3 in DNA: TGTGCCAGCAGCCACCCGGGGGCCGGGGAGCTGTTTTTT. Translation gives CASSHPGAGELFF.

The chain is built from TRBV12-3 or TRBV12-4 and TRBJ1-2, with TRBD1 matching 9 bases. The CDR3 extends over 12 amino acids. Losses at the gene ends were 10 bases for V and 8 bases for J; bases not matched to a gene: 8. The CDR3 DNA sequence: TGTGCCACTACTGGGACAGGGAGAGGCTACACCTTC. Residues: CATTGTGRGYTF.

The chain has TRBV5-1 and TRBJ1-2, with TRBD1 matching 8 bases. The germline gives CDR1 SGHRS, CDR2 YFSETQ. The trim removed 3 bases at V and 3 bases at J, leaving 4 bases unmatched. The CDR3 is 14 residues long. The CDR3 is CASSSLTGDYGYTF. The CDR3 DNA follows: TGCGCCAGCAGCTCCCTGACAGGGGACTATGGCTACACCTTC.

This rearrangement joins TRBV10-2 to TRBJ2-3; 10 bases are a match to TRBD2. CDR1 and CDR2 from the germline V gene are WSHSY and SAAADI. The CDR3 runs 13 residues. Unmatched junction bases numbered 3, after V lost 7 bases and J lost 5 bases. The CDR3 sequence is CASKVAGGDTQYF. The DNA of the CDR3 is TGCGCCAGCAAAGTAGCGGGGGGAGATACGCAGTATTTT.

A single count supports this clone. The chain carries TRBV13 and TRBJ2-7, with D maybe TRBD1 (6 bases). The CDR3 covers 14 residues. Trimming stripped 5 bases from V and 2 bases from J, with 13 bases between. CDR1 PRHDT and CDR2 FYEKMQ come from the germline V gene (reference sequence). CDR3 residues: CASSPLGQPYEQYF. The DNA of the CDR3 is TGTGCCAGCAGCCCACTCGGACAGCCCTACGAGCAGTACTTC.

This clone was counted once. The CDR3 is CASSPWTGGNEQFF. The CDR3 coding sequence is TGTGCCAGCAGTCCATGGACAGGGGGGAATGAGCAGTTCTTC. The chain carries TRBV27 and TRBJ2-1; 10 bases align to TRBD1. This CDR3 is built from 14 residues. CDR1 and CDR2 (germline): MNHEY, SMNVEV (reference sequence). After removal of 5 bases from V and 7 bases from J, the junction contained 5 bases not matched to a gene.

The V and J genes are TRBV4-1 and TRBJ2-7; 7 bases map to TRBD1. The CDR3 has 17 amino acids. Trimming at V came to 1 base and at J to 0 bases, leaving 9 bases not matched to a gene. CDR1 is MGHRA, CDR2 YSYEKL, per germline. CDR3 sequence: CASSQGTGAGGSYEQYF. DNA for the CDR3: TGCGCCAGCAGCCAAGGGACTGGGGCAGGGGGCTCCTACGAGCAGTACTTC.

The chain is built from TRBV18 and TRBJ1-3, with D unclear. The germline gives CDR1 KGHSH, CDR2 LQKENI. The CDR3 consists of 14 residues. Trimming removed 3 bases at V and 1 base at J, with 7 bases between. The CDR3: CASSPSTSGNTIYF. In DNA form, the CDR3 reads TGTGCCAGCTCACCGTCAACATCTGGAAACACCATATATTTT.